A selection of T cell receptor beta chains follows, all from one sample in a study of T-cell memory formation after mild COVID-19. TCRdb fed the 5' RACE reads into MiXCR, producing one record per CDR3 protein. The sample has about 390,000 distinct CDR3 sequences, about 17% seen once; the top ten hold under 25%. Material for sequencing was PBMCs or a T cell subset sorted from them (not recorded which). The receptors shown here come from a man aged 18 to 35 who had mild COVID-19 (a few samples of this study predate the infection). Cell type and time point are not known. Each CDR3 is given with its conserved first and last residue. Each record gives: D gene, V gene, clone size, J gene, CDR3 DNA, CDR3 protein. A D gene is named only where the DNA matches it firmly. The size field is filled for only some rows; it gives once, few, many or a size class.

>-|TRBV20-1|-|TRBJ1-3
TGCAGTGCCACCTCCCGGGCTGGCTCTGGAAACACCATATATTTT
CSATSRAGSGNTIYF
>-|TRBV6-5|-|TRBJ1-2
TGTGCCAGCAGCCCCGGGACGGACTTCTATGGCTACACCTTC
CASSPGTDFYGYTF
>-|TRBV9|once|TRBJ1-1
TGTGCCAGCAGCGTAGGACACTTGAACACTGAAGCTTTCTTT
CASSVGHLNTEAFF
>TRBD1|TRBV19|few|TRBJ1-5
TGTGCCAGCCGGGGACAGTACAATCAGCCCCAGCATTTT
CASRGQYNQPQHF
>TRBD1|TRBV7-9|-|TRBJ1-2
TGTGCCAGCAGCTTGGAGGGGGCCTATGGCTACACCTTC
CASSLEGAYGYTF
>TRBD1|TRBV7-8|few|TRBJ2-6
TGTGCCAGCAGTTCCAGACAGGGGCCCTTCTCTGGGGCCAACGTCCTGACTTTC
CASSSRQGPFSGANVLTF
>TRBD1|TRBV7-9|few|TRBJ1-3
TGTGCCAGCAGCTTAGCGGGACAGGGACTCTCTGGAAACACCATATATTTT
CASSLAGQGLSGNTIYF
>-|TRBV12-3/TRBV12-4|few|TRBJ2-4
TGTGCCAGCAGTTTAGGGGGTGGACAAGTTCAGTACTTC
CASSLGGGQVQYF
>-|TRBV7-9|-|TRBJ1-1
TGTGCCAGCAGCGCTCTAAGACAGCGATCGAACACTGAAGCTTTCTTT
CASSALRQRSNTEAFF
>TRBD1|TRBV7-9|-|TRBJ2-7
TGTGCCAGCAGCTTAGCGGGGGGACAGGAAACCTACGAGCAGTACTTC
CASSLAGGQETYEQYF
>-|TRBV10-2|few|TRBJ2-1
TGCGCCAGCAACGGGGGCAATGAGCAGTTCTTC
CASNGGNEQFF
>-|TRBV12-3/TRBV12-4|-|TRBJ2-2
TGTGCCGTTCAAGGGGGGATGAGAACCGGGGAGCTGTTTTTT
CAVQGGMRTGELFF
>-|TRBV6-5|-|TRBJ2-7
TGTGCCAGCATCGGCAGCTCCTACGAGCAGTACTTC
CASIGSSYEQYF
>-|TRBV29-1|few|TRBJ2-2
TGCAGCGTTGCCGGCAGGGAGGCGGTGAACACCGGGGAGCTGTTTTTT
CSVAGREAVNTGELFF
>-|TRBV12-3/TRBV12-4|-|TRBJ2-1
TGTGCCAGCAGTTTTAAGGCCCCCGCCTACAATGAGCAGTTCTTC
CASSFKAPAYNEQFF
>TRBD1|TRBV20-1|few|TRBJ2-1
TGCAGTGCTAGGTTGGGACAGGGGTGGAATGAGCAGTTCTTC
CSARLGQGWNEQFF
>-|TRBV6-5|-|TRBJ2-7
TGTGCCAGCGGGGTGGAAAGGGGGTCCTACGAGCAGTACTTC
CASGVERGSYEQYF
>TRBD1|TRBV24-1|-|TRBJ2-1
TGTGCCACCAGTGATTTCGGGACAGGGGGGCACAATGAGCAGTTCTTC
CATSDFGTGGHNEQFF
>TRBD2|TRBV6-4|-|TRBJ2-1
TGTGCCAGCAGTGACTCTAGCGGGGGGATTGAGCAGTTCTTC
CASSDSSGGIEQFF
>-|TRBV6-1|few|TRBJ1-6
TGTGCCAGCAGCGATCAAGGGGGTCTGACCAATTCACCCCTCCACTTT
CASSDQGGLTNSPLHF
>TRBD1|TRBV12-3/TRBV12-4|-|TRBJ1-2
TGTGCCAGCAGTCTCGGACAGGGGGCTCGTCATGGCTACACCTTC
CASSLGQGARHGYTF
>-|TRBV7-2|few|TRBJ2-7
TGTGCCAGCAGCTTAGAGGGGGGCACTTCCTACGAGCAGTACTTC
CASSLEGGTSYEQYF
>-|TRBV4-1|-|TRBJ2-7
TGCGCCAGCAGCCAAGACGGTAGGGGGGCCTACGAGCAGTACTTC
CASSQDGRGAYEQYF
>-|TRBV12-3/TRBV12-4|many|TRBJ2-1
TGTGCCAGCAGTTTCTACAATGAGCAGTTCTTC
CASSFYNEQFF
>-|TRBV2|few|TRBJ2-2
TGTGCCAGCTCTTGGGGAACAGGGGAGCTGTTTTTT
CASSWGTGELFF
>-|TRBV7-9|-|TRBJ1-5
TGTGCCAGCAGCTCCCCGCCAAATCAGCCCCAGCATTTT
CASSSPPNQPQHF
>TRBD1|TRBV12-3/TRBV12-4|few|TRBJ1-6
TGTGCCAGCAGTCCCTCATTCTTAGACAGGGGGAATTCACCCCTCCACTTT
CASSPSFLDRGNSPLHF
>-|TRBV6-1|few|TRBJ2-3
TGTGCCAGCAGTGAATCCTTGATTAGGTCTGATACGCAGTATTTT
CASSESLIRSDTQYF
>-|TRBV30|-|TRBJ2-7
TGTGCCTGGAGTGCTAAAGGGGGTCGGTACGAGCAGTACTTC
CAWSAKGGRYEQYF
>-|TRBV9|few|TRBJ2-5
TGTGCCAGCAGCGTAGACAGTCGTGGGACCCAGTACTTC
CASSVDSRGTQYF
>TRBD1|TRBV24-1|-|TRBJ2-6
TGTGCCACCAGTGACCCAGGGACAGGGGGCGCTGGGGCCAACGTCCTGACTTTC
CATSDPGTGGAGANVLTF